The 18 T cell receptor beta chains in this list originate from one sample, sequenced in a study of T cell responses to AZD1222 COVID-19 vaccine. The data were produced by immunoSEQ multiplex PCR, yet TCRdb's version contains in-frame clones alone and is incomplete. The table lists some 150,000 clones, 80% to 95% of them singletons. The input for sequencing was peripheral blood, taken 28 days after the second AZD1222 dose. The receptors stem from an adult who received the AZD1222 COVID-19 vaccine.

This chain connects TRBV29-1 to TRBJ2-3; either TRBD1 or TRBD2 may supply D (6 bases each). The CDR3 is 13 residues long. Germline values: CDR1 SQVTM, CDR2 ANQGSEA. Trimming shortened V by 2 bases and J by 6 bases, and 12 bases separated the two germline ends. As DNA, the CDR3 is TGCAGCGTTGAACCCCAGGGGAGGGATACGCAGTATTTT. Its protein is CSVEPQGRDTQYF.

The chain uses TRBV6-5 and TRBJ1-2, with D possibly matching TRBD1 (6 bases). Germline CDR1 MNHEY, CDR2 SVGAGI. The CDR3 loop spans 16 amino acids. Trimming left V 0 bases short and J 4 bases short, with 15 bases between. CDR3 in DNA: TGTGCCAGCAGTTACTCGACAGGAGGGGCTGGCTATGGCTACACCTTC. Protein product: CASSYSTGGAGYGYTF.

The rearrangement joins TRBV5-1 to TRBJ1-1, with 7 bases lining up with TRBD1. Germline V lookup: CDR1 SGHRS, CDR2 YFSETQ. V was pared by 4 bases and J by 6 bases, with 15 bases of the junction left unmatched. The CDR3 runs to 16 residues. CDR3 sequence (DNA): TGCGCCAGCAGCACAGGCGGGAGGGGGCTGGTGGCTGAAGCTTTCTTT. Residues: CASSTGGRGLVAEAFF.

The chain employs TRBV10-3 and TRBJ1-1; 10 bases line up with TRBD1. The CDR3 runs to 15 residues. Trimming cost V 2 bases and J 4 bases; bases outside gene matches: 4. The germline V gene has CDR1 ENHRY and CDR2 SYGVKD. The DNA for the CDR3 is TGTGCCATCAGTGAGGGCGGGACAGGGGCCACTGAAGCTTTCTTT. Translating it yields CAISEGGTGATEAFF.

The J gene is TRBJ1-2, the V gene TRBV7-9; no reliable D call. The germline V gene has CDR1 SEHNR and CDR2 FQNEAQ (reference sequence). Trimming shortened V by 5 bases and J by 8 bases, and 15 bases separated the two germline ends. The CDR3 has 13 amino acids. The CDR3 DNA follows: TGTGCCAGCAGCCCTAGCGGGTTGAGCGGCTACACCTTC. Protein: CASSPSGLSGYTF.

This chain joins TRBV9 and TRBJ1-1, with D possibly being TRBD1 (5 bases). Germline CDR1 SGDLS, CDR2 YYNGEE. The CDR3 has 11 amino acids. V was trimmed by 3 bases and J by 11 bases, leaving 11 bases between them. The CDR3: CASSGGGVAFF. The CDR3 DNA follows: TGTGCCAGCAGCGGCGGGGGGGTCGCTTTCTTT.

The J gene is TRBJ1-1, the V gene TRBV6-5; D unresolved. The V end was cut by 5 bases, the J end by 7 bases, with 8 bases between. Germline CDR1 is MNHEY and CDR2 is SVGAGI. This CDR3 has 11 amino acids. For the CDR3, the DNA is TGTGCCAGCAGTCGGGAGGGTGAAGCTTTCTTT. Its translation is CASSREGEAFF.

The chain couples TRBV28 to TRBJ1-4; 7 positions agree with TRBD1. With V trimmed by 2 bases and J by 8 bases, 5 bases remained unmatched. This CDR3 is built from 14 residues. Germline V gene sequence: CDR1 MDHEN, CDR2 SYDVKM. CDR3 bases: TGTGCCAGCAGTTTAAATGCAGGGGGGGAAAAACTGTTTTTT. It yields the protein CASSLNAGGEKLFF.

This clone is a singleton in its sample. The rearrangement joins TRBV19 to TRBJ1-3, with 11 bases aligning to TRBD1. The V segment lost 5 bases and the J segment 0 bases; nucleotides outside the gene matches: 12. Germline CDR1 is LNHDA and CDR2 is SQIVND (reference sequence). The CDR3 runs to 19 residues. The CDR3: CASSVLLGQGVSSGNTIYF. The CDR3 nucleotides read TGTGCCAGTAGTGTTCTCCTGGGACAGGGGGTCAGCTCTGGAAACACCATATATTTT.

This chain links TRBV7-9 with TRBJ1-2; 7 bases are a match to TRBD1. CDR3 size: 12 residues. The germline V gene has CDR1 SEHNR and CDR2 FQNEAQ (reference sequence). V was clipped by 5 bases and J by 4 bases; unmatched bases: 1. The CDR3 sequence is CASSRDSYGYTF. The CDR3 region has the DNA TGTGCCAGCAGCCGGGACAGCTATGGCTACACCTTC.

The chain combines TRBV29-1 with TRBJ1-2; D is unclear. This CDR3 contains 11 residues. Germline V CDR1 and CDR2: SQVTM, ANQGSEA. The ends were cut back, 6 bases at V and 6 bases at J, with 11 bases in the middle. CDR3 coding DNA: TGCAGCGTGATGGGGTCCCATGGCTACACCTTC. Translated: CSVMGSHGYTF.

The rearrangement uses TRBV9 and TRBJ2-5, with 7 positions matching TRBD2. The CDR3 extends over 16 amino acids. CDR1 and CDR2 (germline): SGDLS, YYNGEE. J lost 4 bases, V lost 0 bases, and 9 bases had no gene match. The CDR3 coding sequence is TGTGCCAGCAGCGTAGGTTCTAGCGGTGGCCCAGAGACCCAGTACTTC. It translates to CASSVGSSGGPETQYF.

The chain carries TRBV5-5 and TRBJ2-1; 8 bases match TRBD2. Germline lookup yields CDR1 SGHKS and CDR2 YYEKEE (reference sequence). Trimming removed 3 bases from V and 2 bases from J; junction bases left unmatched: 4. CDR3 length: 15 residues. Here the CDR3 DNA reads TGTGCCAGCAGCTGGGCCGGGGGGGCCTACAATGAGCAGTTCTTC. This sequence encodes CASSWAGGAYNEQFF.

V is TRBV29-1 and J is TRBJ1-3; D is uncertain. The V end lost 2 bases, the J end lost 1 base, and 6 bases lay between the germline ends. Germline CDR1 SQVTM, CDR2 ANQGSEA. The CDR3 extends over 13 amino acids. Here the CDR3 DNA reads TGCAGCGTTGAATTCCCGTCTGGAAACACCATATATTTT. Protein sequence: CSVEFPSGNTIYF.

The V and J genes are TRBV30 and TRBJ2-3, with a weak D call TRBD2 (6 bases). This CDR3 is built from 16 residues. CDR1 and CDR2 from the germline V gene are GTSNPN and SVGIG (reference sequence). Deletions cut 6 bases from V and 2 bases from J, with 21 bases between. CDR3 sequence: CACPPAGGGTTDTQYF. The CDR3 region has the DNA TGTGCCTGCCCCCCTGCTGGGGGAGGAACCACAGATACGCAGTATTTT.

The rearrangement uses TRBV27 and TRBJ2-2; possibly TRBD2 for D (5 bases). The CDR3 covers 17 residues. Trimming left V 1 base short and J 3 bases short, with 15 bases between. CDR1 and CDR2 from the germline V gene are MNHEY and SMNVEV (reference sequence). The CDR3 region has the DNA TGTGCCAGCAGTTTATTCATGCGGAGGACGGACACCGGGGAGCTGTTTTTT. It specifies CASSLFMRRTDTGELFF.

The rearrangement links TRBV3-1 (or the pseudogene TRBV3-2) to TRBJ2-3; perhaps TRBD2 as D (5 bases). Trimming shortened V by 0 bases and J by 8 bases, and 12 bases separated the two germline ends. The CDR3 runs 14 residues. The germline V gene has CDR1 LGHDT and CDR2 YNNKEL (reference sequence). The chain's CDR3 is CASSQETGMGTQYF. The CDR3 DNA reads TGTGCCAGCAGCCAAGAAACGGGAATGGGTACGCAGTATTTT.

This clone was found once. CDR3 sequence: CASSRETSGQGINYGYTF. CDR3 nucleotide sequence: TGTGCCAGCTCCCGGGAGACTTCGGGACAGGGGATTAACTATGGCTACACCTTC. This chain links TRBV18 with TRBJ1-2; 10 bases match TRBD1. Germline CDR1 and CDR2: KGHSH and LQKENI. The CDR3 is 18 amino acids. The J segment lost 1 base and the V segment lost 6 bases, leaving 14 bases of the junction unmatched.